The present entry profiles one TCR beta chain with its context. There is no known antigen for this receptor. Base qualities were left out, and no much larger clone turns up one base away. The immunoSEQ Assay, a bias-controlled multiplex PCR, was used to amplify TCRbeta CDR3 regions from genomic DNA. The original methods were these. Within the assay, amplification of reference gene primers was used to estimate how many nucleated cells each sample contained. To quantify the absolute abundance of each unique TCRbeta CDR3 rearrangement, sequence reads were collapsed and filtered. For each sample, productive Simpson clonality was calculated by taking the square root of Simpson's diversity index across productive rearrangements. The immuneACCESS repertoire file appears here via TCRdb, limited to in-frame rearrangements. These files lack a portion of the clones; in checked studies, under half of the deficit traces to unresolved V genes, and the cause of the others is not known. The DNA was the basis for D and trimming; V, J and clone size are from that table. The sample data list about 380,000 clones, and 89% of these were observed just once. About 1.2% of the sample rests with the top ten.

Collaborating institutions collected whole blood in K2EDTA tubes following their own protocols. Collaborator samples were shipped for TCRbeta analysis as frozen whole blood, isolated PBMCs, or DNA extracted from either sample type. This specimen belongs to a study of blood T cell repertoires in COVID-19 (TCRdb year 2020). Concerning the study at large: Samples covering the acute and convalescent phases of COVID-19 were provided by collaborators in the United States, Italy and Spain. The material from the prospective study consisted of cDNA or gDNA derived from T cells, B-cell-depleted T cells, or PBMCs. The repertoires were released in a freely available public database meant as a resource for research on the immune response to SARS-CoV-2. A de-identified subject ID, COVID-19 status, age in years and sex were almost always included in the sample metadata. The samples were drawn from two sources: the first 160 participants of the ongoing ImmuneRACE study, and 1,000 to 1,500 subjects contributed by 6 global collaborators. Where available, HLA class I and class II types were taken from metadata supplied by the sample provider and were not determined by assay-based typing. Deeply sampled blood TCRbeta repertoires from subjects exposed to, actively infected with, or recovered from COVID-19 were included in the dataset. Overall results and qualifications from the work: The quantity of clinical and demographic metadata differed by source and by participant and was supplied without curation.

V loses 2 bases of germline sequence and J loses 5 bases, and the interval between the two ends is 13 bases. Inclusive of the bounding cysteine and phenylalanine, the CDR3 is 14 residues long. Only the CDR3 part of the read is kept: 42 bases, read in frame from the first base. CDR1 MNHNS and CDR2 SASEGT were looked up in the germline V gene. The rearrangement combines TRBV6-1 with TRBJ2-7; tentative D gene TRBD1, with 5 bases matching. The sequenced material came from peripheral blood. The origin of this receptor is a man in his forties with acute or convalescent COVID-19. CDR3 reads: CASSERGQTHEQYF. The bases read TGTGCCAGCAGTGAAAGGGGTCAGACCCACGAGCAGTACTTC.